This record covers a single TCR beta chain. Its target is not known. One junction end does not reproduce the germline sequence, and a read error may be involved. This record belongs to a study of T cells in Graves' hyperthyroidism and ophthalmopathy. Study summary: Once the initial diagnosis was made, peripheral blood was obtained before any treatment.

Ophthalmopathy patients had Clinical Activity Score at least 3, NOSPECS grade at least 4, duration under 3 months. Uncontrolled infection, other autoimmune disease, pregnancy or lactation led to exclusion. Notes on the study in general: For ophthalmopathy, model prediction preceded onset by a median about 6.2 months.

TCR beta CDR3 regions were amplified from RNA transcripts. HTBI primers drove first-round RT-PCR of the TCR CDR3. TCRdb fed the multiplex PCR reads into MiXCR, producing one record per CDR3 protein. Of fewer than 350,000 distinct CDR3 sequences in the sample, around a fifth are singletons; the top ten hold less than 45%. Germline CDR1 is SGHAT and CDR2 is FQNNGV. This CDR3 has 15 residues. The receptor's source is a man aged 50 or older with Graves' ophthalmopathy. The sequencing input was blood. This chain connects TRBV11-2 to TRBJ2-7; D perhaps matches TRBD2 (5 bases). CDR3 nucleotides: TGTGCCAGCACCGCATCCGTCCAGCGAGAGGGCGAGCAATACTTC. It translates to CASTASVQREGEQYF. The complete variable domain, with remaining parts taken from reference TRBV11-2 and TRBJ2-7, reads EAGVAQSPRYKIIEKRQSVAFWCNPISGHATLYWYQQILGQGPKLLIQFQNNGVVDDSQLPKDRFSAERLKGVDSTLKIQPAKLEDSAVYLCASTASVQREGEQYFGPGTRLTVT.